This entry lists 27 T cell receptor beta chains sequenced from one sample in a study of cytomegalovirus exposure and HLA in healthy donors. Primers included in the PCR were 60 Vbeta and 13 Jbeta primers. Here immunoSEQ multiplex PCR was the method, and the copy in TCRdb shows in-frame clones only, minus some. The sample includes around 85,000 clones, over 60% of them seen just once. The sample consisted of PBMCs. All receptors come from a man aged 55 to 70 in good health and CMV-seronegative.

This sequence joins TRBV5-6 and TRBJ1-3; D possibly corresponds to TRBD1 (5 bases). Germline-derived CDR1 and CDR2 are SGHDT and YYEEEE. The ends were cut back, 2 bases at V and 9 bases at J, with 18 bases in the middle. This CDR3 contains 15 residues. The CDR3 region has the DNA TGTGCCAGCAGCTTATTTGGCAGGGAAGGCAGCACCATATATTTT. Translating it yields CASSLFGREGSTIYF.

The V gene is TRBV30, the J gene TRBJ1-2, with 7 nucleotides matching TRBD1. The trim removed 5 bases at V and 4 bases at J, leaving 4 bases unmatched. The CDR3 is made up of 12 amino acids. Germline V lookup: CDR1 GTSNPN, CDR2 SVGIG (reference sequence). The CDR3: CAWGGTAYGYTF. Here the CDR3 DNA reads TGTGCCTGGGGAGGGACAGCCTATGGCTACACCTTC.

V and J are TRBV4-1 and TRBJ2-5, with D hard to call. The germline CDR1 and CDR2 sequences are MGHRA and YSYEKL. The CDR3 contains 16 residues. V lost 1 base and J lost 1, with 13 bases in between. The CDR3 reads CASSQGYPSRQETQYF. Here the CDR3 DNA reads TGCGCCAGCAGCCAAGGTTATCCCTCGCGCCAAGAGACCCAGTACTTC.

The chain joins TRBV5-1 to TRBJ1-2, with D possibly being TRBD1 (6 bases). This CDR3 spans 14 amino acids. Germline assignment: CDR1 SGHRS and CDR2 YFSETQ. Trimming removed 4 bases from V and 4 bases from J, with 14 bases in between. The CDR3 DNA follows: TGCGCCAGCAGCCCCGGGACACCCTCCTATGGCTACACCTTC. Translated, it gives CASSPGTPSYGYTF.

Concerning this clone: The junction departs from the called germline gene at one end, perhaps through a read error. The chain's CDR3 is CSSSLGQTNTEAFF. The CDR3 coding sequence is TGTTCCAGCAGCTTAGGACAGACGAACACTGAAGCTTTCTTT. The chain is built from TRBV7-9 and TRBJ1-1, with D perhaps matching TRBD1 (6 bases). Per the germline V gene, CDR1 is SEHNR and CDR2 is FQNEAQ (reference sequence). The CDR3 has 14 amino acids.

This clone appeared a few times. The chain recombines TRBV4-2 with TRBJ1-3; 9 positions agree with TRBD1. The CDR3 contains 16 residues. Germline CDR1 reads LGHNA; CDR2 reads YNFKEQ. V trimming: 3 bases; J trimming: 4 bases; junction bases outside the gene matches: 7. In DNA form, the CDR3 reads TGTGCCAGCAGCCAGGAGGGGGACAGGGTCGGAAACACCATATATTTT. This sequence encodes CASSQEGDRVGNTIYF.

The chain couples TRBV6-5 to TRBJ2-1, with TRBD2 matching 12 bases. The germline CDR1 and CDR2 sequences are MNHEY and SVGAGI. Unmatched junction bases numbered 4, after V lost 7 bases and J lost 6 bases. This CDR3 contains 14 residues. DNA for the CDR3: TGTGCCAGCAAAACTAGCGGGGGGAGCAATGAGCAGTTCTTC. It encodes CASKTSGGSNEQFF.

The V gene is TRBV11-3, the J gene TRBJ1-1; D uncertain. The CDR3 is 14 residues long. Trimming removed 0 bases from V and 7 bases from J, with 12 bases in between. The germline gives CDR1 SGHNT, CDR2 YENEEA. DNA of the CDR3: TGTGCCAGCAGCTTAGACGCGTCTGCACGTGAAGCTTTCTTT. Its protein is CASSLDASAREAFF.

The rearrangement joins TRBV6-6 to TRBJ1-2; D is ambiguous. CDR1 and CDR2 from the germline V gene are MNHNY and SVGAGI (reference sequence). This CDR3 has 14 amino acids. V dropped 0 bases and J dropped 8 bases, with 13 bases sitting between them. This CDR3 is CASSYSLEAGGYTF. Here the CDR3 DNA reads TGTGCCAGCAGTTACTCATTGGAGGCGGGCGGCTACACCTTC.

The chain has TRBV11-3 and TRBJ2-5, with 14 bases lining up with TRBD2. The CDR3 is made up of 16 amino acids. The J segment lost 3 bases and the V segment lost 5 bases, leaving 5 bases of the junction unmatched. Germline V gives CDR1 SGHNT, CDR2 YENEEA. The CDR3 is CASSPGTSGGEETQYF. The CDR3 nucleotides read TGTGCCAGCAGCCCAGGGACTAGCGGGGGAGAAGAGACCCAGTACTTC.

The chain combines TRBV12-5 with TRBJ1-5; D is unclear. Germline CDR1 is LGHNT and CDR2 is FRNRAP. This CDR3 contains 14 residues. The ends were cut back, 3 bases at V and 6 bases at J, with 12 bases in the middle. The CDR3 here is CASGFGTAAQPQHF. The CDR3 nucleotides are TGTGCTAGTGGTTTCGGCACGGCGGCTCAGCCCCAGCATTTT.

This chain links TRBV2 with TRBJ1-1; TRBD1 matches at 8 bases. This CDR3 comprises 14 residues. The V gene's germline CDR1 is SNHLY and CDR2 FYNNEI. The J segment lost 0 bases and the V segment lost 6 bases, leaving 3 bases of the junction unmatched. For the CDR3, the DNA is TGTGCCAGCAGGAACAGGGGGATGAACACTGAAGCTTTCTTT. As protein: CASRNRGMNTEAFF.

The gene calls are TRBV2 and TRBJ1-1, with 8 bases that match TRBD1. This CDR3 has 15 amino acids. CDR1 is SNHLY, CDR2 FYNNEI, per germline. V shed 7 bases, J shed 5 bases, and the junction held 12 bases outside the gene matches. The CDR3 DNA sequence: TGTGCCAGCACTCAAGGACAGGGAGTGTGGACTGAAGCTTTCTTT. Its translation is CASTQGQGVWTEAFF.

This clone has a handful of counts. The rearrangement joins TRBV6-5 to TRBJ1-5; D possibly corresponds to TRBD1 (5 bases). The CDR3 runs 14 residues. V gave up 4 bases and J gave up 6 bases, with 13 bases separating them. Germline values: CDR1 MNHEY, CDR2 SVGAGI. Here the CDR3 reads CASSSDSIPQPQHF. The CDR3, as DNA: TGTGCCAGCAGTTCCGACAGCATCCCTCAGCCCCAGCATTTT.

This clone was seen a single time. The V and J genes are TRBV15 and TRBJ2-5; 14 nucleotides align to TRBD2. The CDR3 is 16 residues long. Looked up from germline, CDR1 is LNHNV and CDR2 is YYDKDF (reference sequence). V shed 3 bases, J shed 5 bases, and the junction held 5 bases outside the gene matches. DNA for the CDR3: TGTGCCACCAGCAGGGGGACTAGCGGGGGCAGGGAGACCCAGTACTTC. Translated, it gives CATSRGTSGGRETQYF.

The chain carries TRBV4-1 and TRBJ1-4; TRBD1 aligns across 9 bases. V lost 3 bases, J lost 7 bases, and 12 bases stayed unmatched. The CDR3 is made up of 17 amino acids. CDR1 is MGHRA and CDR2 is YSYEKL in the germline V gene. The CDR3 here is CASSQPILTGGREKLFF. The CDR3 DNA reads TGCGCCAGCAGCCAGCCTATTCTGACAGGGGGTCGTGAAAAACTGTTTTTT.

This chain links TRBV11-3 with TRBJ2-3; no clear D. CDR1 SGHNT and CDR2 YENEEA come from the germline V gene. Trimming stripped 4 bases from V and 2 bases from J, with 13 bases between. The CDR3 is made up of 15 amino acids. CDR3 amino acids: CASSSGLGYTDTQYF. The CDR3 DNA reads TGTGCCAGCAGCTCCGGCCTAGGCTACACAGATACGCAGTATTTT.

This chain joins TRBV4-2 and TRBJ2-5, with TRBD2 matching over 10 bases. Germline CDR1 is LGHNA and CDR2 is YNFKEQ. V was clipped by 0 bases and J by 6 bases; unmatched bases: 10. The CDR3 sequence is 17 residues long. The DNA for the CDR3 is TGTGCCAGCAGCCAAGAGGGCGAGCGGGGGGGCAGTCAGACCCAGTACTTC. It specifies CASSQEGERGGSQTQYF.

The genes are TRBV5-4 and TRBJ1-6; the match to TRBD1 covers 8 bases. The germline V gene encodes CDR1 SGHNT and CDR2 YYREEE (reference sequence). The J segment lost 5 bases and the V segment lost 3 bases, leaving 13 bases of the junction unmatched. The CDR3 is 18 residues long. As DNA, the CDR3 is TGTGCCAGCAGCTGGACAGGGCCGCTAGGAGTCGATAATTCACCCCTCCACTTT. This translates into CASSWTGPLGVDNSPLHF.

This chain connects TRBV7-8 to TRBJ2-7, with 15 bases matching TRBD2. The ends lost 5 bases at V and 3 bases at J; junction bases unmatched: 5. CDR3 length equals 16 residues. The germline V gene encodes CDR1 SGHVS and CDR2 FQNEAQ. CDR3 sequence reads: CASSTGLAGGFYEQYF. CDR3 sequence (DNA): TGTGCCAGCAGCACGGGACTAGCGGGGGGATTCTACGAGCAGTACTTC.

There are a few counts of this clone. The gene calls are TRBV5-1 and TRBJ2-1, with a possible D match to TRBD2 (8 bases). V was clipped by 4 bases and J by 7 bases, with 18 bases between them. Looked up from germline, CDR1 is SGHRS and CDR2 is YFSETQ. The CDR3 loop spans 15 amino acids. CDR3 nucleotide sequence: TGCGCCAGCAGCCCCCGGGAGGGGGCAAGTAATGAGCAGTTCTTC. Its protein is CASSPREGASNEQFF.

This rearrangement joins TRBV10-3 to TRBJ2-5; 9 nucleotides align to TRBD1. CDR1 and CDR2 (germline): ENHRY, SYGVKD. The CDR3 length is 16 residues. Trimming at V came to 3 bases and at J to 5 bases, leaving 10 bases not matched to a gene. CDR3 sequence: CAISDDTGGVWETQYF. The DNA of the CDR3 is TGTGCCATCAGTGACGATACAGGGGGCGTTTGGGAGACCCAGTACTTC.

The genes are TRBV6-1 and TRBJ1-6; D not certain. The CDR3 has 12 residues. The V gene's germline CDR1 is MNHNS and CDR2 SASEGT. V was shortened by 1 base and J by 14 bases, with 9 bases between the two germline ends. DNA of the CDR3: TGTGCCAGCAGTGAAGGGTTGAGGACCCTCCACTTT. Translation gives CASSEGLRTLHF.

The chain is built from TRBV2 and TRBJ2-7, with D tentatively TRBD1 (6 bases). V shed 8 bases and J shed 2 bases, with 10 bases lying between them. The CDR3 runs to 12 residues. The germline gives CDR1 SNHLY, CDR2 FYNNEI. CDR3 sequence (DNA): TGTGCCAGCCTGGGGGCCACCTACGAGCAGTACTTC. Translated: CASLGATYEQYF.

This clone occurred a few times. This sequence joins TRBV6-1 and TRBJ2-6; 7 bases agree with TRBD2. Losses at the gene ends were 1 base for V and 3 bases for J; bases not matched to a gene: 0. The length of the CDR3 is 15 residues. Germline loops: CDR1 MNHNS, CDR2 SASEGT. The CDR3 DNA is TGTGCCAGCAGTGAAGGGACTAGTGGGGCCAACGTCCTGACTTTC. It specifies CASSEGTSGANVLTF.

Only one count was recorded for this clone. One end of the junction fails to match germline, which may point to a read error. The J gene is TRBJ1-2, the V gene TRBV7-9; a possible D gene is TRBD1 (5 bases). The germline CDR1 and CDR2 sequences are SEHNR and FQNEAQ (reference sequence). This CDR3 comprises 14 residues. The CDR3 spells CSSSLAGRDYGYTF. CDR3 coding DNA: TGTTCCAGCAGCTTAGCGGGCAGGGACTATGGCTACACCTTC.

The chain uses TRBV5-4 and TRBJ2-5; the D gene is possibly TRBD2 (5 bases). This CDR3 has 16 amino acids. Looked up from germline, CDR1 is SGHNT and CDR2 is YYREEE (reference sequence). Trimming cost V 0 bases and J 5 bases, with 17 bases left between them. CDR3 protein: CASSLGEFSERETQYF. As DNA, the CDR3 is TGTGCCAGCAGCTTGGGGGAGTTTAGCGAACGGGAGACCCAGTACTTC.